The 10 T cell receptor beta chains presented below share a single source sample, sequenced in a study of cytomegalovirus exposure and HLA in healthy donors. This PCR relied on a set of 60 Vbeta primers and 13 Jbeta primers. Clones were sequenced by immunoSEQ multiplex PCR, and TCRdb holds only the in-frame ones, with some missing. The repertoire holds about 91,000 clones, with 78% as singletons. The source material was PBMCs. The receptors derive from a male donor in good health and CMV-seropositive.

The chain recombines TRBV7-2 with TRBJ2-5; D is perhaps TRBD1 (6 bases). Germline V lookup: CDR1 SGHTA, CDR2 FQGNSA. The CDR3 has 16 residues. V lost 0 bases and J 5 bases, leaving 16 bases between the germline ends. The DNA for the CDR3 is TGTGCCAGCAGCTTAGCGGACAGCTGGCGAGGGGAGACCCAGTACTTC. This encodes CASSLADSWRGETQYF. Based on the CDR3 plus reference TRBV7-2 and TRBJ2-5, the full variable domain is GAGVSQSPSNKVTEKGKDVELRCDPISGHTALYWYRQSLGQGLEFLIYFQGNSAPDKSGLPSDRFSAERTGGSVSTLTIQRTQQEDSAVYLCASSLADSWRGETQYFGPGTRLLVL.

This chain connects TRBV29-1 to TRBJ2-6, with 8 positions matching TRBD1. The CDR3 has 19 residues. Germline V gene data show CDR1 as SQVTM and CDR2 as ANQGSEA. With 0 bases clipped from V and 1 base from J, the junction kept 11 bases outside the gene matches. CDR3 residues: CSVEDSSGQVLSGANVLTF. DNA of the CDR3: TGCAGCGTTGAAGATTCCTCGGGACAGGTTCTTTCTGGGGCCAACGTCCTGACTTTC.

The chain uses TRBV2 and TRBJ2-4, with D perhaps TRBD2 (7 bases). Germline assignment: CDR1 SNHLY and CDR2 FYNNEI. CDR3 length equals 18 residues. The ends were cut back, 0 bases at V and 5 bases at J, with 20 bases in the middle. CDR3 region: CASSEAGRGRTAENIQYF. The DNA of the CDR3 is TGTGCCAGCAGTGAAGCTGGGAGGGGGAGAACTGCGGAAAACATTCAGTACTTC.

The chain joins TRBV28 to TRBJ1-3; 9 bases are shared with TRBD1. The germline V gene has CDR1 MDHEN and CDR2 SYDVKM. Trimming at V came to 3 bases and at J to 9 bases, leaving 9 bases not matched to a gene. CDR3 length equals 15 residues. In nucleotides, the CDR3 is TGTGCCAGCAGTTTTACAGGGGGCGCGAGCGGCACCATATATTTT. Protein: CASSFTGGASGTIYF.

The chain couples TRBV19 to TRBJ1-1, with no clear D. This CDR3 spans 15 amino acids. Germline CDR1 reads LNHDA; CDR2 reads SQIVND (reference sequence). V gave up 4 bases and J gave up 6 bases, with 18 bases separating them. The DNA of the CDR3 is TGTGCCAGTAGTAGAAACTCCCATCTGGGCGCTGAAGCTTTCTTT. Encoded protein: CASSRNSHLGAEAFF.

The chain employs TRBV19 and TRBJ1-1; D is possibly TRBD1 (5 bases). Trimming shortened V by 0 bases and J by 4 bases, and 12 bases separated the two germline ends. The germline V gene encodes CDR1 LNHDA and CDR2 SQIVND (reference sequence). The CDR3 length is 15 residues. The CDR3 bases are TGTGCCAGTAGTATAGATCAGGGAGGAGGCACTGAAGCTTTCTTT. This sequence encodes CASSIDQGGGTEAFF. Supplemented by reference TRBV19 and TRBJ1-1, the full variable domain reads DGGITQSPKYLFRKEGQNVTLSCEQNLNHDAMYWYRQDPGQGLRLIYYSQIVNDFQKGDIAEGYSVSREKKESFPLTVTSAQKNPTAFYLCASSIDQGGGTEAFFGQGTRLTVV.

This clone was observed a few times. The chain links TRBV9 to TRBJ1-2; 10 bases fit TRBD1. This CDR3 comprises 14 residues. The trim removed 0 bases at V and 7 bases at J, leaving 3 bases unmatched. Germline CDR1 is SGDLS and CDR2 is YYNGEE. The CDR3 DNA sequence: TGTGCCAGCAGCGTAGAGGGACAGGGGTTTGGCTACACCTTC. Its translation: CASSVEGQGFGYTF. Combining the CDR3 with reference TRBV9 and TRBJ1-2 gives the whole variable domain DSGVTQTPKHLITATGQRVTLRCSPRSGDLSVYWYQQSLDQGLQFLIQYYNGEERAKGNILERFSAQQFPDLHSELNLSSLELGDSALYFCASSVEGQGFGYTFGSGTRLTVV.

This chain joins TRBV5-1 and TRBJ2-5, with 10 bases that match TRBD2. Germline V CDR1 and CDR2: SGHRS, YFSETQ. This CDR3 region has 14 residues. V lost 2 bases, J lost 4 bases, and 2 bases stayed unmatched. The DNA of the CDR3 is TGCGCCAGCAGCTTAGCGGGAGGGTTAGAGACCCAGTACTTC. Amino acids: CASSLAGGLETQYF.

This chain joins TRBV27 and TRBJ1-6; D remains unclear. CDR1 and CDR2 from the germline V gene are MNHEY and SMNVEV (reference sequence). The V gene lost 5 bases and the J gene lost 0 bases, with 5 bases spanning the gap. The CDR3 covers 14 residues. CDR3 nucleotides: TGTGCCAGCAGTGGGAGCTCCTATAATTCACCCCTCCACTTT. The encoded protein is CASSGSSYNSPLHF.

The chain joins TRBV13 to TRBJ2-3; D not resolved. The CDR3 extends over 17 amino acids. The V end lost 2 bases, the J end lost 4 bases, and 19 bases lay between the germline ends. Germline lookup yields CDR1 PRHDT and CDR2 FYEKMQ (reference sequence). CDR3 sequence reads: CASSLQISVERSDTQYF. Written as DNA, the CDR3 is TGTGCCAGCAGCTTACAAATTTCTGTTGAGAGGTCAGATACGCAGTATTTT. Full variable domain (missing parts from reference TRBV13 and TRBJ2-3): AAGVIQSPRHLIKEKRETATLKCYPIPRHDTVYWYQQGPGQDPQFLISFYEKMQSDKGSIPDRFSAQQFSDYHSELNMSSLELGDSALYFCASSLQISVERSDTQYFGPGTRLTVL.